These 20 T cell receptor beta chains were all obtained from the same sample, sequenced in a study of STAT5B mutations in CD4+ large granular lymphocyte leukemia. TCRdb's copy holds only in-frame clones and misses some; the assay was immunoSEQ multiplex PCR. The sample has around 31,000 clones; just under 75% are singletons. The specimen was CD4+ T cells from blood buffy coats. The receptors come from a human donor in good health.

The chain uses TRBV19 and TRBJ2-5, with D possibly matching TRBD2 (6 bases). Trimming shortened V by 5 bases and J by 2 bases, and 9 bases separated the two germline ends. This CDR3 is 13 amino acids long. Per the germline V gene, CDR1 is LNHDA and CDR2 is SQIVND (reference sequence). CDR3 coding DNA: TGTGCCAGTAGTCCGGGACTTCAAGAGACCCAGTACTTC. This sequence encodes CASSPGLQETQYF.

The chain is built from TRBV9 and TRBJ1-2; no firm D call. V shed 2 bases and J shed 5 bases, with 16 bases lying between them. CDR3 length: 15 amino acids. Germline V gene data show CDR1 as SGDLS and CDR2 as YYNGEE. CDR3 sequence (DNA): TGTGCCAGCAGCGTCCCGAGACAACGAACTTATGGCTACACCTTC. Its translation: CASSVPRQRTYGYTF.

This chain uses TRBV11-2 with TRBJ1-1, with D perhaps matching TRBD1 (6 bases). Trimming took 7 bases from V and 4 from J, leaving 16 bases between them. CDR1 is SGHAT, CDR2 FQNNGV, per germline. This CDR3 comprises 14 residues. CDR3 sequence: CASTLEGVATEAFF. CDR3 in DNA: TGTGCCAGCACCCTAGAGGGGGTCGCCACTGAAGCTTTCTTT.

The rearrangement links TRBV7-2 to TRBJ2-7; 7 bases line up with TRBD1. The CDR3 has 13 residues. Germline trimming cut 6 bases from V and 5 bases from J; bases unmatched to any gene: 7. From germline, CDR1 is SGHTA and CDR2 FQGNSA. CDR3: CASSPQGDHEQYF. In DNA form, the CDR3 reads TGTGCCAGCAGTCCCCAGGGGGACCACGAGCAGTACTTC.

This clone occurred once. This chain's CDR3 is CASSFAGRPTDTQYF. DNA for the CDR3: TGTGCCAGCAGCTTCGCTGGACGGCCCACAGATACGCAGTATTTT. V usage is TRBV7-2 and J usage is TRBJ2-3; D is undetermined. CDR3 length equals 15 residues. Germline V gene sequence: CDR1 SGHTA, CDR2 FQGNSA. With 3 bases removed from V and 2 bases from J, the gap between germline ends came to 12 bases.

The rearrangement joins TRBV7-2 to TRBJ1-2, with TRBD1 matching over 10 bases. There are 15 residues in the CDR3. Per the germline V gene, CDR1 is SGHTA and CDR2 is FQGNSA. V shed 1 base and J 7 bases; nucleotides not matched to a gene: 6. The CDR3 loop reads CASSLGGTGDAGYTF. Here the CDR3 DNA reads TGTGCCAGCAGCTTAGGGGGGACAGGGGACGCTGGCTACACCTTC.

The chain joins TRBV2 to TRBJ1-2; D is ambiguous. Germline V gives CDR1 SNHLY, CDR2 FYNNEI. CDR3 length: 15 amino acids. Deletions cut 1 base from V and 2 bases from J, with 11 bases between. The CDR3 sequence is CASSEELTQNYGYTF. CDR3 nucleotide sequence: TGTGCCAGCAGTGAAGAATTAACACAGAACTATGGCTACACCTTC.

The genes are TRBV7-9 and TRBJ2-5; D perhaps matches TRBD1 (6 bases). In germline, CDR1 is SEHNR, CDR2 FQNEAQ (reference sequence). The ends were cut back, 4 bases at V and 4 bases at J, with 25 bases in the middle. The CDR3 extends over 18 amino acids. CDR3 sequence: CASSSRPGQLLTTETQYF. CDR3 sequence (DNA): TGTGCCAGCAGCTCCCGACCTGGACAGCTCCTTACAACAGAGACCCAGTACTTC.

This clone was counted a few times. The V gene is TRBV10-3, the J gene TRBJ2-7; either TRBD1 or TRBD2 may fit D (6 bases each). The V and J ends lost 7 bases and 0 bases respectively, with 13 bases between them. The V gene's germline CDR1 is ENHRY and CDR2 SYGVKD. This CDR3 contains 14 residues. The CDR3 reads CAIKAEGDSYEQYF. DNA for the CDR3: TGTGCCATCAAGGCGGAGGGGGACTCCTACGAGCAGTACTTC.

The J gene is TRBJ2-2, the V gene TRBV2; the D is unclear. Per the germline V gene, CDR1 is SNHLY and CDR2 is FYNNEI. This CDR3 spans 14 amino acids. V was pared by 5 bases and J by 5 bases, with 12 bases between. CDR3: CASSTRFGTGELFF. CDR3 in DNA: TGTGCCAGCAGTACGAGATTTGGTACCGGGGAGCTGTTTTTT.

The CDR3 coding sequence is TGTGCCAGCAGCCCACGGGGTAGCCCCGAGGATACGCAGTATTTT. This encodes CASSPRGSPEDTQYF. The V gene is TRBV7-2, the J gene TRBJ2-3, with a tentative D call TRBD2 (5 bases). This CDR3 spans 15 amino acids. Germline V gene data show CDR1 as SGHTA and CDR2 as FQGNSA. V lost 5 bases and J 6 bases, leaving 18 bases between the germline ends.

The gene calls are TRBV6-1 and TRBJ2-3; the D is unclear. Per germline, CDR1 MNHNS and CDR2 SASEGT. The V gene lost 4 bases and the J gene lost 2 bases, with 10 bases spanning the gap. This CDR3 comprises 14 residues. For the CDR3, the DNA is TGTGCCAGCAGTGCGCAGGCTTTCACAGATACGCAGTATTTT. It translates to CASSAQAFTDTQYF.

As DNA, the CDR3 is TGTGCCAGCAGCTCAACCGGGACGATTGACTACACCTTC. Amino acids: CASSSTGTIDYTF. This rearrangement joins TRBV11-3 to TRBJ1-2, with a weak D call TRBD1 (5 bases). Germline CDR1 reads SGHNT; CDR2 reads YENEEA. This CDR3 comprises 13 residues. The V end was cut by 4 bases, the J end by 10 bases, with 16 bases between.

The J gene is TRBJ2-1, the V gene TRBV7-8, with 9 positions matching TRBD2. Losses at the gene ends were 2 bases for V and 10 bases for J; bases not matched to a gene: 15. The CDR3 length is 17 residues. In germline, CDR1 is SGHVS, CDR2 FQNEAQ. DNA of the CDR3: TGTGCCAGCAGCTTATCTTTGGCGGGGGGGCCTCGGGGGGAGCAGTTCTTC. As protein: CASSLSLAGGPRGEQFF.

This clone was seen once. The chain joins TRBV19 to TRBJ1-5, with D possibly being TRBD1 (5 bases). V dropped 5 bases and J dropped 7 bases, with 18 bases sitting between them. The germline CDR1 and CDR2 sequences are LNHDA and SQIVND (reference sequence). The CDR3 spans 15 residues. CDR3 region: CASSGGQVGSQPQHF. The DNA for the CDR3 is TGTGCCAGTAGTGGAGGACAAGTGGGGTCCCAGCCCCAGCATTTT.

V gene TRBV11-2 combines with J gene TRBJ1-1, with D tentatively TRBD1 (5 bases). The germline V gene has CDR1 SGHAT and CDR2 FQNNGV. This CDR3 region has 14 residues. V was cut by 5 bases and J by 5 bases, with 15 bases left in between. The CDR3 nucleotides are TGTGCCAGCAGCCCGGCTTCGGGGGTTACTGAAGCTTTCTTT. Protein sequence: CASSPASGVTEAFF.

V and J are TRBV2 and TRBJ2-1; the match to TRBD1 covers 7 bases. This CDR3 spans 13 amino acids. Losses at the gene ends were 8 bases for V and 2 bases for J; bases not matched to a gene: 3. Per germline, CDR1 SNHLY and CDR2 FYNNEI. CDR3: CASRDSPYNEQFF. In DNA form, the CDR3 reads TGTGCCAGCCGGGACAGCCCCTACAATGAGCAGTTCTTC.

The chain carries TRBV6-1 and TRBJ1-5; 9 nucleotides agree with TRBD1. Trimming took 3 bases from V and 6 from J; bases not matched to a gene: 0. The CDR3 totals 13 residues. Germline CDR1 reads MNHNS; CDR2 reads SASEGT. CDR3: CASSETGGQPQHF. For the CDR3, the DNA is TGTGCCAGCAGTGAGACAGGGGGTCAGCCCCAGCATTTT.

This clone was recorded once. This chain joins TRBV5-1 and TRBJ2-3; D uncertain. Germline CDR1 and CDR2: SGHRS and YFSETQ. The ends were cut back, 5 bases at V and 4 bases at J, with 5 bases in the middle. The CDR3 has 11 residues. The CDR3 DNA is TGCGCCAGCAGGAAGGCAGATACGCAGTATTTT. As protein: CASRKADTQYF.

The chain joins TRBV5-1 to TRBJ2-3, with 7 bases aligning to TRBD2. Germline loops: CDR1 SGHRS, CDR2 YFSETQ. The CDR3 loop spans 14 amino acids. V trimming: 4 bases; J trimming: 1 base; junction bases outside the gene matches: 3. The CDR3 DNA reads TGCGCCAGCAGCCCTACTAGCGGCACAGATACGCAGTATTTT. Amino acids: CASSPTSGTDTQYF.